Listed below are T cell receptor beta chains from one sample, sequenced in a study of blood T cell repertoires in COVID-19. The data were produced by immunoSEQ multiplex PCR, yet TCRdb's version contains in-frame clones alone and is incomplete. Here the sample spans approximately 300,000 clones, around 89% being singletons. Sequenced input: peripheral blood. These receptors all come from a woman aged 45-65 years with active or convalescent COVID-19. Both conserved end residues are part of each CDR3. D genes are given only for firm matches. Size is stated for part of the rows, as once, few or many counts, or as a class when the clone is expanded.

j_gene: TRBJ2-6
abundance: NA
d_gene: NA
v_gene: TRBV28
CDR3nt: TGTGCCAGCAGTTTATGGTACACAGGGATGTCTGGGGCCAACGTCCTGACTTTC
CDR3aa: CASSLWYTGMSGANVLTF

j_gene: TRBJ2-1
abundance: NA
d_gene: NA
v_gene: TRBV18
CDR3nt: TGTGCCAGCTCACCACCCCTGGTGAGCTCCTACAATGAGCAGTTCTTC
CDR3aa: CASSPPLVSSYNEQFF

j_gene: TRBJ1-6
abundance: NA
d_gene: NA
v_gene: TRBV7-9
CDR3nt: TGTGCCAGCAGCGTAGGGGAGACACCCCTCCACTTT
CDR3aa: CASSVGETPLHF

j_gene: TRBJ1-2
abundance: NA
d_gene: NA
v_gene: TRBV12-5
CDR3nt: TGTGCTAGTGGTTTGGGGATATCCGGGACAACTTATGGCTACACCTTC
CDR3aa: CASGLGISGTTYGYTF

j_gene: TRBJ2-7
abundance: NA
d_gene: TRBD2
v_gene: TRBV6-5
CDR3nt: TGTGCCAGCACTGCCCTTTTGGCGGGGGGTGGCGAGCAGTACTTC
CDR3aa: CASTALLAGGGEQYF

j_gene: TRBJ1-1
abundance: NA
d_gene: NA
v_gene: TRBV6-6
CDR3nt: TGTGCCAGCAGTTTTGGCCCCCTGGAAGCTTTCTTT
CDR3aa: CASSFGPLEAFF

j_gene: TRBJ1-2
abundance: NA
d_gene: NA
v_gene: TRBV29-1
CDR3nt: TGCAGCGTTGAGGAGGGGGGCTACACCTTC
CDR3aa: CSVEEGGYTF

j_gene: TRBJ1-1
abundance: NA
d_gene: NA
v_gene: TRBV2
CDR3nt: TGTGCCAGCAGTGAAGGTGGTTGGGGGAGGAGGACTGAAGCTTTCTTT
CDR3aa: CASSEGGWGRRTEAFF

j_gene: TRBJ1-4
abundance: NA
d_gene: TRBD1
v_gene: TRBV28
CDR3nt: TGTGCCAGCAGTTCCGGACAGGGGGCCTCTAATGAAAAACTGTTTTTT
CDR3aa: CASSSGQGASNEKLFF

j_gene: TRBJ1-5
abundance: NA
d_gene: TRBD1
v_gene: TRBV7-2
CDR3nt: TGTGCCAGCAGCTTAGGGACAGGGGGCGGCAATCAGCCCCAGCATTTT
CDR3aa: CASSLGTGGGNQPQHF

j_gene: TRBJ1-2
abundance: NA
d_gene: TRBD1
v_gene: TRBV28
CDR3nt: TGTGCCAGCAGCGGACAGGGGAATGGCTACACCTTC
CDR3aa: CASSGQGNGYTF

j_gene: TRBJ1-5
abundance: NA
d_gene: NA
v_gene: TRBV3-1/TRBV3-2
CDR3nt: TGTGCCAGCAGCTTCGGAACGGGCGGGACGGTGAATCAGCCCCAGCATTTT
CDR3aa: CASSFGTGGTVNQPQHF

j_gene: TRBJ2-7
abundance: NA
d_gene: NA
v_gene: TRBV28
CDR3nt: TGTGCCAGCAGTTTAAGGGGTCCCTCCTACGAGCAGTACTTC
CDR3aa: CASSLRGPSYEQYF

j_gene: TRBJ2-1
abundance: few
d_gene: NA
v_gene: TRBV30
CDR3nt: TGTGCCTGGAGTGTACAAAGGCTAGCGTCCCCCTACAATGAGCAGTTCTTC
CDR3aa: CAWSVQRLASPYNEQFF

j_gene: TRBJ1-2
abundance: NA
d_gene: NA
v_gene: TRBV7-2
CDR3nt: TGTGCCAGCAGTATAGGAGAAGGACGGGGTGATGGCTACACCTTC
CDR3aa: CASSIGEGRGDGYTF

j_gene: TRBJ2-2
abundance: NA
d_gene: TRBD2
v_gene: TRBV11-2
CDR3nt: TGTGCCAGCAACGTCAGGGTAGCGGGAGACGGCGGGGAGCTGTTTTTT
CDR3aa: CASNVRVAGDGGELFF

j_gene: TRBJ1-2
abundance: few
d_gene: TRBD1
v_gene: TRBV7-9
CDR3nt: TGTGCCAGCAGCTTAGCCGGGACAGGGTTCTATGGCTACACCTTC
CDR3aa: CASSLAGTGFYGYTF

j_gene: TRBJ2-7
abundance: NA
d_gene: TRBD2
v_gene: TRBV28
CDR3nt: TGTGCCAGCAGGGCCGGGACTAGCGGGAGGGCCGGGGAGCAGTACTTC
CDR3aa: CASRAGTSGRAGEQYF

j_gene: TRBJ2-5
abundance: NA
d_gene: NA
v_gene: TRBV4-3
CDR3nt: TGCGCCAGCAGCCAGGCTCTAGGGGGAGGGCCCCAGTACTTC
CDR3aa: CASSQALGGGPQYF

j_gene: TRBJ1-5
abundance: NA
d_gene: NA
v_gene: TRBV28
CDR3nt: TGTGCCAGCAGTTGGGCCGATCAGCCCCAGCATTTT
CDR3aa: CASSWADQPQHF

j_gene: TRBJ2-5
abundance: NA
d_gene: NA
v_gene: TRBV5-4
CDR3nt: TGTGCCAGCAGCTTGTCGGGGAGCCAAGAGACCCAGTACTTC
CDR3aa: CASSLSGSQETQYF

j_gene: TRBJ2-1
abundance: NA
d_gene: NA
v_gene: TRBV5-1
CDR3nt: TGCGCCAGCAGCTTCGGCGGGGGCTCCTCCCCTGAGCAGTTCTTC
CDR3aa: CASSFGGGSSPEQFF

j_gene: TRBJ2-3
abundance: once
d_gene: NA
v_gene: TRBV7-2
CDR3nt: TGTGCCAGCAGCTTTGGCGGGGGACACACAGATACGCAGTATTTT
CDR3aa: CASSFGGGHTDTQYF

j_gene: TRBJ1-1
abundance: NA
d_gene: TRBD1
v_gene: TRBV19
CDR3nt: TGTGCCAGTAGTGCCAGGGACAGCAGGAACACTGAAGCTTTCTTT
CDR3aa: CASSARDSRNTEAFF

j_gene: TRBJ1-3
abundance: NA
d_gene: NA
v_gene: TRBV7-9
CDR3nt: TGTGCCAGCAGCTTAGGGAGCTCTGGAAACACCATATATTTT
CDR3aa: CASSLGSSGNTIYF

j_gene: TRBJ2-2
abundance: NA
d_gene: TRBD1
v_gene: TRBV30
CDR3nt: TGTGCCTGGAGTGTGCCTGGACAGGGAAATACCGGGGAGCTGTTTTTT
CDR3aa: CAWSVPGQGNTGELFF

j_gene: TRBJ1-1
abundance: NA
d_gene: NA
v_gene: TRBV21-1
CDR3nt: TGTGCCAGCAGCCCCCCGCCAGGGTTGAACACTGAAGCTTTCTTT
CDR3aa: CASSPPPGLNTEAFF

j_gene: TRBJ2-7
abundance: NA
d_gene: NA
v_gene: TRBV7-6
CDR3nt: TGTGCCAGCAGCCCCACCGCGCGGGCGGAATACGAGCAGTACTTC
CDR3aa: CASSPTARAEYEQYF

j_gene: TRBJ2-5
abundance: NA
d_gene: TRBD1
v_gene: TRBV4-3
CDR3nt: TGCGCCAGCAGCCTCGACAGGGGAGAGACCCAGTACTTC
CDR3aa: CASSLDRGETQYF

j_gene: TRBJ1-3
abundance: once
d_gene: NA
v_gene: TRBV5-1
CDR3nt: TGCGCCAGCAGCTTTTTCGGGGAGAGTGGAAACACCATATATTTT
CDR3aa: CASSFFGESGNTIYF

j_gene: TRBJ1-5
abundance: NA
d_gene: TRBD1
v_gene: TRBV30
CDR3nt: TGTGCCTGGACAGGGGGAGGCAATCAGCCCCAGCATTTT
CDR3aa: CAWTGGGNQPQHF

j_gene: TRBJ1-5
abundance: NA
d_gene: TRBD1
v_gene: TRBV30
CDR3nt: TGTGCCTGGAGCCTGGGACAGGGCGCATATCAGCCCCAGCATTTT
CDR3aa: CAWSLGQGAYQPQHF

j_gene: TRBJ2-3
abundance: NA
d_gene: TRBD1
v_gene: TRBV7-6
CDR3nt: TGTGCCAGCAGCCCCGGACAGGGCACAGATACGCAGTATTTT
CDR3aa: CASSPGQGTDTQYF

j_gene: TRBJ1-5
abundance: NA
d_gene: TRBD1
v_gene: TRBV7-9
CDR3nt: TGTGCCAGCAGCTTATTCGGACAGGGTCCTAGCAATCAGCCCCAGCATTTT
CDR3aa: CASSLFGQGPSNQPQHF

j_gene: TRBJ2-2
abundance: NA
d_gene: TRBD2
v_gene: TRBV6-6
CDR3nt: TGTGCCAGCAGTCCCCGGACTGTAGCGGGGGGCTACACCGGGGAGCTGTTTTTT
CDR3aa: CASSPRTVAGGYTGELFF

j_gene: TRBJ1-1
abundance: NA
d_gene: NA
v_gene: TRBV5-1
CDR3nt: TGCGCCAGCAGCTCCTCTCTCGGCACTGAAGCTTTCTTT
CDR3aa: CASSSSLGTEAFF

j_gene: TRBJ1-1
abundance: NA
d_gene: TRBD1
v_gene: TRBV5-1
CDR3nt: TGCGCCAGCAGCTTGCGAGGGGGCCTCTGGTCTAAGAACACTGAAGCTTTCTTT
CDR3aa: CASSLRGGLWSKNTEAFF

j_gene: TRBJ2-1
abundance: NA
d_gene: NA
v_gene: TRBV3-1/TRBV3-2
CDR3nt: TGTGCCAGCAGCCCAACGGAGGGTTCCTACAATGAGCAGTTCTTC
CDR3aa: CASSPTEGSYNEQFF

j_gene: TRBJ1-2
abundance: NA
d_gene: NA
v_gene: TRBV10-3
CDR3nt: TGTGCCATCAGTGAGTCGATCCAGAACTATGGCTACACCTTC
CDR3aa: CAISESIQNYGYTF

j_gene: TRBJ2-2
abundance: few
d_gene: NA
v_gene: TRBV11-2
CDR3nt: TGTGCCAGCAGCTCCCGGAGTAGCACGAACACCGGGGAGCTGTTTTTT
CDR3aa: CASSSRSSTNTGELFF

j_gene: TRBJ1-1
abundance: NA
d_gene: NA
v_gene: TRBV7-9
CDR3nt: TGTGCCAGCAGCTTCCCCGACACTGAAGCTTTCTTT
CDR3aa: CASSFPDTEAFF

j_gene: TRBJ1-2
abundance: NA
d_gene: NA
v_gene: TRBV5-1
CDR3nt: TGCGCCAGCAGCTCGCTCGGGACACAAAGGGACTATGGCTACACCTTC
CDR3aa: CASSSLGTQRDYGYTF

j_gene: TRBJ2-7
abundance: few
d_gene: NA
v_gene: TRBV19
CDR3nt: TGTGCCAGTAGTTTCGGCAGGACCTACGAGCAGTACTTC
CDR3aa: CASSFGRTYEQYF

j_gene: TRBJ1-1
abundance: NA
d_gene: NA
v_gene: TRBV28
CDR3nt: TGTGCCAGCAGTTTAGGAGGGGGGGCTGAAGCTTTCTTT
CDR3aa: CASSLGGGAEAFF

j_gene: TRBJ1-6
abundance: NA
d_gene: TRBD1
v_gene: TRBV28
CDR3nt: TGTGCCAGCATCCCCCAGGCAGGGGGTTTCACCCTCCACTTT
CDR3aa: CASIPQAGGFTLHF

j_gene: TRBJ1-4
abundance: NA
d_gene: TRBD1
v_gene: TRBV25-1
CDR3nt: TGTGCCAGCAGCCAACCTACAGGGGGCCGAAATGAAAAACTGTTTTTT
CDR3aa: CASSQPTGGRNEKLFF

j_gene: TRBJ1-5
abundance: NA
d_gene: TRBD1
v_gene: TRBV5-8
CDR3nt: TGTGCCAGCAGCTTCAGTGGGACAGGGGGCAATCAGCCCCAGCATTTT
CDR3aa: CASSFSGTGGNQPQHF

j_gene: TRBJ1-6
abundance: NA
d_gene: NA
v_gene: TRBV11-2
CDR3nt: TGTGCCAGCAGCTCGCAGGGGAGGGATAATTCACCCCTCCACTTT
CDR3aa: CASSSQGRDNSPLHF

j_gene: TRBJ2-6
abundance: few
d_gene: NA
v_gene: TRBV2
CDR3nt: TGTGCCAGCAGGGCACAGGGCGGCGGGGCCAACGTCCTGACTTTC
CDR3aa: CASRAQGGGANVLTF

j_gene: TRBJ2-7
abundance: NA
d_gene: TRBD1
v_gene: TRBV27
CDR3nt: TGTGCCAGCAGTAGGACAGGGGCCTACGAGCAGTACTTC
CDR3aa: CASSRTGAYEQYF

j_gene: TRBJ1-2
abundance: NA
d_gene: NA
v_gene: TRBV29-1
CDR3nt: TGCAGCGTTGAAGATCTGGCTACAGGGTTCTCTAACTATGGCTACACCTTC
CDR3aa: CSVEDLATGFSNYGYTF

j_gene: TRBJ2-2
abundance: NA
d_gene: NA
v_gene: TRBV6-5
CDR3nt: TGTGCCAGCGGTAGACAGAACGGGGAGCTGTTTTTT
CDR3aa: CASGRQNGELFF

j_gene: TRBJ1-5
abundance: NA
d_gene: NA
v_gene: TRBV12-5
CDR3nt: TGTGCTAGTGCCAAGGGGGACGCCAGCAATCAGCCCCAGCATTTT
CDR3aa: CASAKGDASNQPQHF

j_gene: TRBJ2-7
abundance: NA
d_gene: NA
v_gene: TRBV9
CDR3nt: TGTGCCAGCAGCGTTAGACAGATGAGACTTGACTACGAGCAGTACTTC
CDR3aa: CASSVRQMRLDYEQYF

j_gene: TRBJ2-3
abundance: NA
d_gene: NA
v_gene: TRBV5-4
CDR3nt: TGTGCCCTGGGGGTAGTGGGGGCGGATACGCAGTATTTT
CDR3aa: CALGVVGADTQYF

j_gene: TRBJ2-3
abundance: NA
d_gene: TRBD2
v_gene: TRBV7-9
CDR3nt: TGTGCCAGCAGCCGTGCGGGGGGCCGCCCAGATACGCAGTATTTT
CDR3aa: CASSRAGGRPDTQYF

j_gene: TRBJ2-2
abundance: NA
d_gene: NA
v_gene: TRBV21-1
CDR3nt: TGTGCCAGCAGCAAAGATCCAGGATACACCGGGGAGCTGTTTTTT
CDR3aa: CASSKDPGYTGELFF

j_gene: TRBJ1-5
abundance: NA
d_gene: NA
v_gene: TRBV4-3
CDR3nt: TGCGCCAGCCGAACCCACGGTCAGCCCCAGCATTTT
CDR3aa: CASRTHGQPQHF

j_gene: TRBJ2-3
abundance: once
d_gene: NA
v_gene: TRBV7-2
CDR3nt: TGTGCCAGCAGCTTATATTCGGGGAGCACAGATACGCAGTATTTT
CDR3aa: CASSLYSGSTDTQYF

j_gene: TRBJ1-6
abundance: few
d_gene: NA
v_gene: TRBV7-2
CDR3nt: TGTGCCAGCAGCTTAGCCGGGGGTAATTCACCCCTCCACTTT
CDR3aa: CASSLAGGNSPLHF